Below are 5 T cell receptor beta chains sequenced from a single sample in a study of shared clonotypes between healthy human individuals. Profiled with immunoSEQ multiplex PCR; TCRdb holds only in-frame clones, not every one. The sample lists around 690,000 clones, less than 95% occurring once. Specimen: memory CD8+ T cells from PBMCs. Subset described: CD45RO+ cells pooled with CCR7-negative TemRA cells. The receptors here all came from a man between 18 and 29 years old in good health. Some clones in this sample may be carry-over from other donors' samples.

This sequence joins TRBV9 and TRBJ2-7, with a possible D match to TRBD2 (6 bases). The germline CDR1 and CDR2 sequences are SGDLS and YYNGEE. The CDR3 extends over 16 amino acids. Trimming shortened V by 4 bases and J by 7 bases, and 24 bases separated the two germline ends. CDR3 nucleotides: TGTGCCAGCAGCACTAGCCGCCTCGGCGGTAGTGAAGAGCAGTACTTC. Amino acid sequence: CASSTSRLGGSEEQYF.

In DNA, the CDR3 is TGTGCCAGCAGTGAAATTCACCGCCCCTACAATGAGCAGTTCTTC. This encodes CASSEIHRPYNEQFF. The genes are TRBV6-4 and TRBJ2-1; D gene uncertain. Trimming cost V 3 bases and J 2 bases, with 11 bases left between them. Per the germline V gene, CDR1 is MRHNA and CDR2 is SNTAGT. The length of the CDR3 is 15 residues.

Regarding this clone: Distinct nucleotide sequences in the sample also encode this CDR3. The chain recombines TRBV4-1 with TRBJ2-5, with D perhaps assigned TRBD1 or TRBD2 (6 bases each). The J call may not be correct, given that the DNA end is closer to TRBJ2-7. This CDR3 region has 13 residues. CDR1 and CDR2 from the germline V gene are MGHRA and YSYEKL. CDR3 sequence: CASSQVGGNEQYF. In DNA, the CDR3 is TGCGCCAGCAGCCAAGTCGGGGGCAACGAGCAGTACTTC.

This clone has more than one count but fewer than ten. This sequence joins TRBV29-1 and TRBJ1-1; the D gene is possibly TRBD1 (5 bases). Germline CDR1 SQVTM, CDR2 ANQGSEA. The CDR3 is 11 residues long. V lost 7 bases, J lost 1 base, and 7 bases lay in between. The chain's CDR3 is CSATGNTEAFF. For the CDR3, the DNA is TGCAGCGCTACAGGGAACACTGAAGCTTTCTTT.

The chain links TRBV19 to TRBJ1-4; TRBD1 is a possible D gene (5 bases). The CDR3 has 15 residues. V was clipped by 2 bases and J by 6 bases, with 13 bases between them. From germline, CDR1 is LNHDA and CDR2 SQIVND (reference sequence). CDR3 nucleotides: TGTGCCAGTAGTATATGGGGCAGACGGGATGAAAAACTGTTTTTT. It codes for CASSIWGRRDEKLFF.